Below are 6 T cell receptor beta chains sequenced from a single sample in a study of T-cell memory formation after mild COVID-19. TCRdb ran MiXCR on the 5' RACE reads and lists one entry per CDR3 protein. In the table there are 450,000 to 650,000 distinct CDR3 sequences, around 21% of which are singletons. The specimen sequenced was PBMCs or a T cell subset sorted from them (not recorded which). All receptors come from an adult woman who had mild COVID-19 (a few samples of this study predate the infection). Cell type and time point are not known.

The chain is built from TRBV4-1 and TRBJ1-2, with a weak D call TRBD1 (5 bases). Germline-derived CDR1 and CDR2 are MGHRA and YSYEKL. Trimming shortened V by 1 base and J by 4 bases, and 16 bases separated the two germline ends. CDR3 length: 16 amino acids. The CDR3 loop is CASSQALPGRGYGYTF. CDR3 coding DNA: TGCGCCAGCAGCCAAGCTTTGCCAGGGCGGGGCTATGGCTACACCTTC.

The chain recombines TRBV27 with TRBJ1-2, with 9 bases that match TRBD1. CDR1 is MNHEY and CDR2 is SMNVEV in the germline V gene (reference sequence). V lost 4 bases and J lost 8; bases outside the gene matches: 8. The CDR3 spans 14 residues. DNA of the CDR3: TGTGCCAGCAGTTCGCGGACAGGGGCGAAAGGCTACACCTTC. Its protein is CASSSRTGAKGYTF.

The CDR3 region is CASSSTGLGDTQYF. The CDR3 coding sequence is TGTGCCAGCAGCTCGACAGGGTTAGGAGATACGCAGTATTTT. The genes are TRBV7-2 and TRBJ2-3, with 7 bases identical to TRBD1. This CDR3 has 14 residues. Germline V gene data show CDR1 as SGHTA and CDR2 as FQGNSA. Unmatched junction bases numbered 6, after V lost 4 bases and J lost 5 bases.

This clonotype was counted a few times. This chain uses TRBV21-1 with TRBJ2-7; TRBD1, the D gene given by the table, was not confirmed from the DNA. TRBV21-1 is termed a pseudogene. CDR3 length: 12 amino acids. CDR3 nucleotides: TGTGCCAGGAGACAGGGAAGGTACGAGCAGTACTTC. Its protein is CARRQGRYEQYF.

V gene TRBV12-3 or TRBV12-4 combines with J gene TRBJ2-1; D not resolved. Trimming took off 3 bases at V and 9 bases at J, with 6 bases between the two ends. This CDR3 spans 11 amino acids. This chain's CDR3 is CASSFPGEQFF. CDR3 DNA sequence: TGTGCCAGCAGTTTCCCCGGTGAGCAGTTCTTC.

J is TRBJ1-5 and V is TRBV12-3 or TRBV12-4, with D perhaps TRBD1 (5 bases). The V end was cut by 3 bases, the J end by 10 bases, with 16 bases between. The CDR3 consists of 14 residues. CDR3 DNA: TGTGCCAGCAGTTTGGGGGACGGGGTGAAACCCCAGCATTTT. Its protein product is CASSLGDGVKPQHF.